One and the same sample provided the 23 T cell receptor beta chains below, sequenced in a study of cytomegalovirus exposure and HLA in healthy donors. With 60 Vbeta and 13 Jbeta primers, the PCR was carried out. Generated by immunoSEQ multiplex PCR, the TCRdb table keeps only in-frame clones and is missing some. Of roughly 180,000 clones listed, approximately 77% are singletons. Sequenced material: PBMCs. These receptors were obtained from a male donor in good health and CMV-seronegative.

CDR3: CASSLRILAAYNEQFF. CDR3 in DNA: TGTGCCAGCAGCTTAAGGATCCTAGCGGCCTACAATGAGCAGTTCTTC. This sequence joins TRBV7-9 and TRBJ2-1; 7 nucleotides align to TRBD2. Trimming removed 2 bases from V and 2 bases from J; junction bases left unmatched: 6. This CDR3 comprises 16 residues. Per the germline V gene, CDR1 is SEHNR and CDR2 is FQNEAQ (reference sequence).

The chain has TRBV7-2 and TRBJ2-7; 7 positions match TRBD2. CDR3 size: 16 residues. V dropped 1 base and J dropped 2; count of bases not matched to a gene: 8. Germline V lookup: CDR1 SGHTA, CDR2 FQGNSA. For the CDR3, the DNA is TGTGCCAGCAGCTTAGATCCAGCGGGGACTCCCTACGAGCAGTACTTC. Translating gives CASSLDPAGTPYEQYF.

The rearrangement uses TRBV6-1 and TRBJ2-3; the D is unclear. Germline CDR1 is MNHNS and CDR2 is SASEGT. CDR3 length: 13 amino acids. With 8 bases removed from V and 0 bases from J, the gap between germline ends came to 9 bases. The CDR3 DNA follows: TGTGCCAGCCCCCAGTCTAGCACAGATACGCAGTATTTT. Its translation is CASPQSSTDTQYF.

CDR3 nucleotide sequence: TGTGCCAGCAGCTTGCGGGGGCACACAGATACGCAGTATTTT. Translated: CASSLRGHTDTQYF. This sequence joins TRBV7-3 and TRBJ2-3; possibly TRBD2 for D (7 bases). Trimming cost V 3 bases and J 2 bases, with 9 bases left between them. Germline-derived CDR1 and CDR2 are SGHTA and FQGTGA. There are 14 residues in the CDR3. Drawing the rest from reference TRBV7-3 and TRBJ2-3, the complete variable domain is GAGVSQTPSNKVTEKGKYVELRCDPISGHTALYWYRQSLGQGPEFLIYFQGTGAADDSGLPNDRFFAVRPEGSVSTLKIQRTERGDSAVYLCASSLRGHTDTQYFGPGTRLTVL.

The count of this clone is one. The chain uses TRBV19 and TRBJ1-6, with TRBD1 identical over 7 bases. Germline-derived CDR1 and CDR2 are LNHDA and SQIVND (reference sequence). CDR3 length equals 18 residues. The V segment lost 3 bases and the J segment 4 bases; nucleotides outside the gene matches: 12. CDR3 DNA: TGTGCCAGTAGTATGGGTTTCGTGCAGGGGGTATATAATTCACCCCTCCACTTT. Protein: CASSMGFVQGVYNSPLHF.

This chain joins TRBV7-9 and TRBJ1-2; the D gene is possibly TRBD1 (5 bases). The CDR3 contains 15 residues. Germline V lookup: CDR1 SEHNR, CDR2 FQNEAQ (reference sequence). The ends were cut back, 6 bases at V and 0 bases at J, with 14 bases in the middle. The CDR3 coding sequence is TGTGCCAGCAGTTCCCGGACACCGACTAACTATGGCTACACCTTC. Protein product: CASSSRTPTNYGYTF.

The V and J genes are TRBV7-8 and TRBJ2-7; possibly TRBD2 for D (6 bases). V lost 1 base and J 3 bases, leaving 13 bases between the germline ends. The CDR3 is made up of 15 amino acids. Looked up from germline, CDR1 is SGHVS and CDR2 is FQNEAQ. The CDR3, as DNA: TGTGCCAGCAGCTTAGAGCTAGCGTCTATCTACGAGCAGTACTTC. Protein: CASSLELASIYEQYF.

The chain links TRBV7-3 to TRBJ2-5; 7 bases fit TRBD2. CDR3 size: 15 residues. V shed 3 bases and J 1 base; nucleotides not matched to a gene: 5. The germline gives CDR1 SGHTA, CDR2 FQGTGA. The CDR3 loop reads CASSLGGGGQETQYF. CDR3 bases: TGTGCCAGCAGCTTGGGGGGGGGTGGCCAAGAGACCCAGTACTTC.

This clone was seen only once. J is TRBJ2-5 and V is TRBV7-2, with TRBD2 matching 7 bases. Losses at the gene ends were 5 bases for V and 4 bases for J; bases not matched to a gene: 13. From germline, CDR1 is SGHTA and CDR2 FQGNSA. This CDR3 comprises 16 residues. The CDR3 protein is CASSAKSPGGGETQYF. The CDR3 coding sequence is TGTGCCAGCAGCGCAAAATCGCCGGGGGGTGGAGAGACCCAGTACTTC.

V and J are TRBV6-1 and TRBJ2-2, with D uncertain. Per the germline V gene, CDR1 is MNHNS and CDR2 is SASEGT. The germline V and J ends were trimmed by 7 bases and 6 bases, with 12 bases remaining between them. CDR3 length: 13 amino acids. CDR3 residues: CASTGVASGELFF. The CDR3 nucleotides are TGTGCCAGCACCGGAGTGGCTTCCGGGGAGCTGTTTTTT.

The CDR3 reads CASRYREGVSDYGYTF. For the CDR3, the DNA is TGTGCCAGCAGGTACAGGGAGGGCGTCTCTGACTATGGCTACACCTTC. The chain joins TRBV6-5 to TRBJ1-2; the D gene is possibly TRBD1 (6 bases). This CDR3 has 16 amino acids. Germline-derived CDR1 and CDR2 are MNHEY and SVGAGI. Trimming pared 6 bases from V and 3 bases from J, leaving 20 bases between.

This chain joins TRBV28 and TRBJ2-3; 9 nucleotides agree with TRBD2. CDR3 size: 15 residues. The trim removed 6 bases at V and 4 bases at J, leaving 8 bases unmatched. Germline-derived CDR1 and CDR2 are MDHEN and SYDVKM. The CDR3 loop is CASSLSGSGPDTQYF. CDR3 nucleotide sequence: TGTGCCAGCAGCCTTAGCGGGAGCGGTCCAGATACGCAGTATTTT.

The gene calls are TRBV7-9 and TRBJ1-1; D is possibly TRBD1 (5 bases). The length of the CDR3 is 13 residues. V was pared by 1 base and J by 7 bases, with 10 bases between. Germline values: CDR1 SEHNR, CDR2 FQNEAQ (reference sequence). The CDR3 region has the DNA TGTGCCAGCAGCTTAGTTGGACACCATGAAGCTTTCTTT. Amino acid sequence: CASSLVGHHEAFF. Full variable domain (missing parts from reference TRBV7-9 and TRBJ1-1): DTGVSQNPRHKITKRGQNVTFRCDPISEHNRLYWYRQTLGQGPEFLTYFQNEAQLEKSRLLSDRFSAERPKGSFSTLEIQRTEQGDSAMYLCASSLVGHHEAFFGQGTRLTVV.

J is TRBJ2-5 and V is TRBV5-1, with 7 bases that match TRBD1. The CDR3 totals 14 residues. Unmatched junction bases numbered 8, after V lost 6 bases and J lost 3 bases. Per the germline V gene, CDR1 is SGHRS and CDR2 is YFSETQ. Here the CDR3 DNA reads TGCGCCAGCACCTGGGGTGGGACAGAAGAGACCCAGTACTTC. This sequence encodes CASTWGGTEETQYF.

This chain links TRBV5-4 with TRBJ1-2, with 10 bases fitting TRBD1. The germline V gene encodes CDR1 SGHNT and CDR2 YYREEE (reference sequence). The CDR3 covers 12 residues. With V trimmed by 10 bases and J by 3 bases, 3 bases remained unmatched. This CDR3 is CAGGTGDYGYTF. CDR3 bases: TGTGCCGGGGGGACAGGGGACTATGGCTACACCTTC.

DNA of the CDR3: TGTGCCAGCAGTGCCACTAGACTTGTGACAGATACGCAGTATTTT. Its protein product is CASSATRLVTDTQYF. V is TRBV6-6 and J is TRBJ2-3; D may be TRBD2 (5 bases). This CDR3 comprises 15 residues. The germline V gene encodes CDR1 MNHNY and CDR2 SVGAGI (reference sequence). V was cut by 5 bases and J by 3 bases, with 15 bases left in between.

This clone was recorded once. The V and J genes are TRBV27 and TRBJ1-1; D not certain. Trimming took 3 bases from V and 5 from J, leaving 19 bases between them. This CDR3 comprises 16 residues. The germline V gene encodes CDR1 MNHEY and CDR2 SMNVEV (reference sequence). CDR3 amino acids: CASSLMAVWSETEAFF. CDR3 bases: TGTGCCAGCAGTTTGATGGCAGTTTGGTCGGAGACTGAAGCTTTCTTT.

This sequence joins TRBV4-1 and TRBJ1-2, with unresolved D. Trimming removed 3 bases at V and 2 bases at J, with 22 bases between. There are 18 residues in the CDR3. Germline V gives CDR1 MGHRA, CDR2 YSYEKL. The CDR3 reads CASSHPNRDAGGNYGYTF. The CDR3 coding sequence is TGCGCCAGCAGCCACCCCAATCGCGACGCGGGAGGGAACTATGGCTACACCTTC.

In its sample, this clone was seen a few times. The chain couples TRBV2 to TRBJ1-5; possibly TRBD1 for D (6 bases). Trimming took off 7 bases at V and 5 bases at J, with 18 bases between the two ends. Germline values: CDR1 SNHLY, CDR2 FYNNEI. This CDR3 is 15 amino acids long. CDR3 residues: CASTDLGRGDQPQHF. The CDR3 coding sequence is TGTGCCAGCACTGATTTGGGCAGGGGCGATCAGCCCCAGCATTTT.

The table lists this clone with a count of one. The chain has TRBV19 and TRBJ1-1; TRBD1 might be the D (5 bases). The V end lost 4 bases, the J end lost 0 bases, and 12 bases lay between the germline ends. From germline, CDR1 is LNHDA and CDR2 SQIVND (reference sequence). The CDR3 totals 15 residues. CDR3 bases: TGTGCCAGTAGTAACGCGGGGACCATGAACACTGAAGCTTTCTTT. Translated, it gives CASSNAGTMNTEAFF.

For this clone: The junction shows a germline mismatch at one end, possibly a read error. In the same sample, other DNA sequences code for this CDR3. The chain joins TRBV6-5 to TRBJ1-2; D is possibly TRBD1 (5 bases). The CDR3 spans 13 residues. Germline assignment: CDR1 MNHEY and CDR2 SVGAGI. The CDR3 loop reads CASSNGGIYGYTF. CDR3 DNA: TGTGCCAGCAGTAACGGGGGAATCTATGGCTACACTTTC.

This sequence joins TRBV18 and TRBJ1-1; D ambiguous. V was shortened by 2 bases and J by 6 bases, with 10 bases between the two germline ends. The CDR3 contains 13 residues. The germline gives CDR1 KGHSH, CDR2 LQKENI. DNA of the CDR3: TGTGCCAGCTCACCAGAGGAGGCCCCTGAAGCTTTCTTT. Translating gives CASSPEEAPEAFF.

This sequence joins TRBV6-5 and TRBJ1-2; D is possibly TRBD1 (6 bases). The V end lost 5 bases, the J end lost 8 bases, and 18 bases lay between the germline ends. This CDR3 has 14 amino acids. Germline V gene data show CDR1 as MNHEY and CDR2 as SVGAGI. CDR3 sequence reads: CASSPIGTSGGYTF. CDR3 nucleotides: TGTGCCAGCAGTCCAATAGGGACATCGGGGGGCTACACCTTC.